The 28 T cell receptor beta chains below come from one sample, sequenced in a study of T cell clusters in autoimmune cytopenias. Multiplex touch-down PCR amplified TRB using TRB-A and TRB-B pools in one tube. For each CDR3 protein, TCRdb gives one entry from its re-call of the multiplex PCR reads, without DNA. The table counts about 2,500 distinct CDR3 sequences; about two fifths lies in the top ten. TRB was amplified from about 250 ng of peripheral blood genomic DNA per sample. Another study also made use of these data, one on T cell repertoires in aging, cancer and after chemotherapy.

Material: peripheral blood. The source is a human donor with an autoimmune cytopenia or autoimmune hepatitis (not recorded which).

This clonotype is labeled medium-sized based on frequency. The chain recombines TRBV12-3 or TRBV12-4 with TRBJ1-6; TCRdb indicates TRBD1, and absent DNA this call remains unverified. The CDR3 has 15 amino acids. CDR3 sequence: CASSLGGGSVSPLHF.

Considering frequency, this clonotype is medium-sized. The V and J genes are TRBV19 and TRBJ1-4; the TCRdb D gene call, TRBD1, has no DNA to confirm it. Germline CDR1 is LNHDA and CDR2 is SQIVND (reference sequence). This CDR3 is built from 14 residues. The CDR3 loop reads CASSIPQGREKLFF.

This clonotype is identified as medium-sized from frequency. The rearrangement joins TRBV6-5 to TRBJ2-3; TCRdb picks TRBD1, but there is no DNA to check that call. The CDR3 runs to 18 residues. The V gene's germline CDR1 is MNHEY and CDR2 SVGAGI. CDR3 protein: CASQRAGGKRPSTDTQYF.

The rearrangement links TRBV20-1 to TRBJ1-6; the TCRdb D gene call, TRBD1, has no DNA to confirm it. The germline CDR1 and CDR2 sequences are DFQATT and SNEGSKA (reference sequence). CDR3 size: 13 residues. CDR3 sequence: CSASGVHNSPLHF.

The chain joins TRBV5-4 to TRBJ2-4; TCRdb's assignment of TRBD2 cannot be checked, as there is no DNA. Germline assignment: CDR1 SGHNT and CDR2 YYREEE (reference sequence). This CDR3 is 11 amino acids long. CDR3 sequence reads: CASSGPGRTYF.

The chain carries TRBV7-9 and TRBJ2-2. This CDR3 has 14 amino acids. CDR1 SEHNR and CDR2 FQNEAQ come from the germline V gene (reference sequence). CDR3: CASSPQSNTGELFF.

The chain couples TRBV12-3 or TRBV12-4 to TRBJ2-5; as DNA is missing, the TRBD2 call by TCRdb cannot be tested. The CDR3 has 16 amino acids. CDR3 region: CASSLSSSGGRGTQYF.

V and J are TRBV5-5 and TRBJ2-7; the TRBD2 assignment by TCRdb is unverifiable without DNA. The CDR3 is 16 amino acids. Germline CDR1 SGHKS, CDR2 YYEKEE (reference sequence). This CDR3 is CASSLGSSGSSYEQYF.

The CDR3 sequence is CASTSGRAGTPFF. The chain joins TRBV19 to TRBJ2-1; checking the TCRdb D call of TRBD2 is not possible without DNA. The CDR3 loop spans 13 amino acids. The V gene's germline CDR1 is LNHDA and CDR2 SQIVND (reference sequence).

This rearrangement joins TRBV12-3 or TRBV12-4 to TRBJ1-5; TCRdb's D gene call, TRBD1, goes unchecked for lack of DNA. The CDR3 runs to 15 residues. The CDR3 spells CASSLTGGRNQPQHF.

This clonotype is called medium-sized based on its frequency. The V gene is TRBV27, the J gene TRBJ2-2; TCRdb's assignment of TRBD1 cannot be checked, as there is no DNA. CDR3 length: 17 amino acids. The germline V gene encodes CDR1 MNHEY and CDR2 SMNVEV (reference sequence). CDR3 loop: CASSLSVGTGDTGELFF.

The CDR3 here is CASSYMGGHQGYTF. The V and J genes are TRBV6-5 and TRBJ1-2; with no DNA, the TCRdb D assignment of TRBD1 cannot be verified. The CDR3 contains 14 residues. From germline, CDR1 is MNHEY and CDR2 SVGAGI.

Judged by frequency, this clonotype is medium-sized. This chain links TRBV7-9 with TRBJ2-2; TCRdb names TRBD1, which stays unverified in the absence of DNA. Germline V gene lookup returns CDR1 SEHNR and CDR2 FQNEAQ (reference sequence). This CDR3 region has 17 residues. CDR3 protein: CASSDNSGLGPTGELFF.

Its frequency marks this clonotype as large. This chain links TRBV29-1 with TRBJ2-5; TCRdb's D call, TRBD1, is unchecked because there is no DNA. This CDR3 is 14 amino acids long. CDR1 and CDR2 from the germline V gene are SQVTM and ANQGSEA. CDR3 protein: CSVEGQGVGETQYF.

The rearrangement links TRBV6-5 to TRBJ1-2; the D call from TCRdb, TRBD1, cannot be confirmed without DNA. The CDR3 is 16 amino acids. The germline V gene encodes CDR1 MNHEY and CDR2 SVGAGI. The chain's CDR3 is CASSSDRGRRGYGYTF.

Its frequency marks this clonotype as medium-sized (0.01 to 0.1%). The chain couples TRBV5-4 to TRBJ1-3. The CDR3 length is 14 residues. Per the germline V gene, CDR1 is SGHNT and CDR2 is YYREEE (reference sequence). The CDR3 sequence: CASRNRGSGNTIYF.

The rearrangement joins TRBV18 to TRBJ2-7; TCRdb's assignment of TRBD2 cannot be checked, as there is no DNA. This CDR3 is built from 14 residues. Looked up from germline, CDR1 is KGHSH and CDR2 is LQKENI. This chain's CDR3 is CASSPRRGTYEQYF.

This clonotype registers medium-sized by frequency. This sequence joins TRBV27 and TRBJ2-1; TCRdb calls TRBD1, which cannot be checked without DNA. Germline assignment: CDR1 MNHEY and CDR2 SMNVEV (reference sequence). This CDR3 has 16 amino acids. The CDR3 reads CASSFIGGRAYNEQFF.

By frequency, this clonotype is medium-sized. The genes are TRBV19 and TRBJ2-3; TCRdb picks TRBD2, but there is no DNA to check that call. Germline V gene lookup returns CDR1 LNHDA and CDR2 SQIVND (reference sequence). The CDR3 has 17 residues. CDR3 sequence: CASRRTGTSRGTDTQYF. Full variable domain (remainder filled in from reference TRBV19 and TRBJ2-3): DGGITQSPKYLFRKEGQNVTLSCEQNLNHDAMYWYRQDPGQGLRLIYYSQIVNDFQKGDIAEGYSVSREKKESFPLTVTSAQKNPTAFYLCASRRTGTSRGTDTQYFGPGTRLTVL.

This clonotype counts as medium-sized (0.01 to 0.1%) by frequency. The chain recombines TRBV6-1 with TRBJ2-7; checking the TCRdb D call of TRBD1 is not possible without DNA. The CDR3 sequence is 14 residues long. CDR1 is MNHNS, CDR2 SASEGT, per germline. The CDR3 here is CASRTGDRDDEQYF.

In terms of frequency, this clonotype is medium-sized. The J gene is TRBJ2-2, the V gene TRBV6-5. From germline, CDR1 is MNHEY and CDR2 SVGAGI. This CDR3 spans 16 amino acids. CDR3 sequence reads: CASSYSERRNTGELFF.

This clonotype is labeled medium-sized based on frequency. J is TRBJ2-5 and V is TRBV27. Germline V CDR1 and CDR2: MNHEY, SMNVEV (reference sequence). The CDR3 spans 12 residues. The CDR3 spells CASSFNQETQYF.

This rearrangement joins TRBV7-6 to TRBJ2-3; TCRdb gives TRBD1 as the D gene, but with no DNA this cannot be confirmed. CDR1 and CDR2 from the germline V gene are SGHVS and FNYEAQ. This CDR3 is 16 amino acids long. CDR3 amino acids: CASSLPQRGGEDTQYF. Full variable domain (remainder filled in from reference TRBV7-6 and TRBJ2-3): GAGVSQSPRYKVTKRGQDVALRCDPISGHVSLYWYRQALGQGPEFLTYFNYEAQQDKSGLPNDRFSAERPEGSISTLTIQRTEQRDSAMYRCASSLPQRGGEDTQYFGPGTRLTVL.

This clonotype counts as medium-sized by frequency. The chain couples TRBV11-3 to TRBJ1-5. Germline-derived CDR1 and CDR2 are SGHNT and YENEEA. The CDR3 runs 13 residues. The CDR3 is CASSSGPDQPQHF.

According to its frequency, this clonotype is medium-sized. The rearrangement links TRBV7-2 to TRBJ2-7; TCRdb's D call of TRBD1 is untestable without DNA. There are 13 residues in the CDR3. Per germline, CDR1 SGHTA and CDR2 FQGNSA. The CDR3 is CASTPSGRHEQYF. Supplemented by reference TRBV7-2 and TRBJ2-7, the full variable domain reads GAGVSQSPSNKVTEKGKDVELRCDPISGHTALYWYRQSLGQGLEFLIYFQGNSAPDKSGLPSDRFSAERTGGSVSTLTIQRTQQEDSAVYLCASTPSGRHEQYFGPGTRLTVT.

By frequency, this clonotype registers medium-sized. This sequence joins TRBV19 and TRBJ2-1; checking the TCRdb D call of TRBD1 is not possible without DNA. CDR1 and CDR2 (germline): LNHDA, SQIVND (reference sequence). The CDR3 loop spans 15 amino acids. CDR3 region: CASSAQGTKMNEQFF.

The chain links TRBV11-1 to TRBJ2-7; TCRdb's D call, TRBD2, is unchecked because there is no DNA. CDR3 length: 14 amino acids. The germline CDR1 and CDR2 sequences are SGHAT and FQDESV (reference sequence). CDR3 protein: CASSPPGWPYEQYF.

CDR3 sequence reads: CASKVFGESNQPQHF. This sequence joins TRBV6-1 and TRBJ1-5. Germline CDR1 is MNHNS and CDR2 is SASEGT. This CDR3 has 15 residues.